Listed below are T cell receptor beta chains from one sample, sequenced in a study of cytomegalovirus exposure and HLA in healthy donors. Libraries were prepared by immunoSEQ multiplex PCR; TCRdb keeps only in-frame clonotypes and omits some of them. The sample has around 160,000 clones, around 75% seen once; the top ten hold about 7.6%. Sequencing was carried out using PBMCs. These receptor sequences come from a woman aged 40 to 50 in good health and CMV-seropositive. Both conserved end residues are part of each CDR3. A D gene is named only where the DNA matches it firmly. Size is stated for part of the rows, as once, few or many counts, or as a class when the clone is expanded.

-	TRBJ2-7	TRBV5-1	once	TGCGCCAGCAGCCCAGGGACAATCCTCTACGAGCAGTACTTC	CASSPGTILYEQYF
-	TRBJ1-3	TRBV27	-	TGTGCCAGCCTGGACAGCCCAGGGACTTTT	CASLDSPGTF
TRBD1	TRBJ1-5	TRBV28	-	TGTGCCACCATAGACAGGGCAAATCAGCCCCAGCATTTT	CATIDRANQPQHF
TRBD1	TRBJ2-2	TRBV30	-	TGTGCCGCTGGACAGGGTTTGATCGGGGAGCTGTTTTTT	CAAGQGLIGELFF
-	TRBJ2-3	TRBV5-1	-	TGCGCCAGCAGGTGGGGGGTCGCTAGCACAGATACGCAGTATTTT	CASRWGVASTDTQYF
TRBD1	TRBJ1-5	TRBV2	-	TGTGCCAGCAGAGCAGGACAGGGAGGTCAGCCCCAGCATTTT	CASRAGQGGQPQHF
TRBD1	TRBJ2-1	TRBV6-5	few	TGTGCCAGCAGTTTGGGACAGGGGTTCTCCTACAATGAGCAGTTCTTC	CASSLGQGFSYNEQFF
-	TRBJ1-2	TRBV7-9	once	TGTGCCAGCAGCCTAAGTTACGACCGCGAGGATGGCTACACCTTC	CASSLSYDREDGYTF
-	TRBJ2-1	TRBV14	once	TGTGCCAGCAGCCAGGCTTCCTTCGGGGGTTGGGAGCAGTTCTTC	CASSQASFGGWEQFF
-	TRBJ2-7	TRBV28	few	TGTGCCAGCACCGGCGGAGGAGTTCCCGGCTACGAGCAGTACTTC	CASTGGGVPGYEQYF
TRBD2	TRBJ2-3	TRBV5-1	few	TGCGCCAGCAGCTTGTGGAGCGGGGATTATATCGGCACAGATACGCAGTATTTT	CASSLWSGDYIGTDTQYF
-	TRBJ1-1	TRBV5-4	-	TGTGCCAGCAGCCCGGGACACAAGAACACTGAAGCTTTCTTT	CASSPGHKNTEAFF
TRBD1	TRBJ1-2	TRBV6-1	-	TGTGCCAGCAGTGAGTGGGGGACAGAAGCCTTCAGCTACACCTTC	CASSEWGTEAFSYTF
-	TRBJ2-7	TRBV19	once	TGTGCCAGTAGTACGGGTAGCTCCTACGAGCAGTACTTC	CASSTGSSYEQYF
TRBD2	TRBJ2-2	TRBV7-8	-	TGTGCCAGCAGCTCTAGCGGGATCGCCGGGGAGCTGTTTTTT	CASSSSGIAGELFF
TRBD2	TRBJ2-3	TRBV25-1	-	TGTGCCAGCAGTGATATTGGGTCTAGCGGGAGGGTGGCAGATACGCAGTATTTT	CASSDIGSSGRVADTQYF
-	TRBJ2-3	TRBV6-5	-	TGTGCCAGCCGACAGTCTACCACAGATACGCAGTATTTT	CASRQSTTDTQYF
TRBD1	TRBJ1-2	TRBV28	-	TGTGCCAGCAGTGTAATCACAGGGGGCGGCTATGGCTACACCTTC	CASSVITGGGYGYTF
TRBD2	TRBJ2-1	TRBV6-4	few	TGTGCCAGCAGTGACTCGAAGGCGGGCGGGGGAACTGAGCAGTTCTTC	CASSDSKAGGGTEQFF
TRBD1	TRBJ2-7	TRBV6-1	-	TGTGCCAGCAGTGATACAGGGGATTCCTACGAGCAGTACTTC	CASSDTGDSYEQYF
-	TRBJ1-5	TRBV30	-	TGTGCCTGGAGTCCAGGGGCCGTTGGGCCCCAGCATTTT	CAWSPGAVGPQHF
TRBD1	TRBJ1-1	TRBV28	-	TGTGCCAGCAGTTTCGCGACAGGGGAATCTGAAGCTTTCTTT	CASSFATGESEAFF
-	TRBJ2-2	TRBV9	-	TGTGCCAGCAGCGTAGATAGTCCCCGAAACACCGGGGAGCTGTTTTTT	CASSVDSPRNTGELFF
-	TRBJ1-1	TRBV4-2	once	TGTGCCAGCAGCCACAAAAGGCAGGAGAACACTGAAGCTTTCTTT	CASSHKRQENTEAFF
TRBD1	TRBJ2-7	TRBV28	once	TGTGCCAGCAGTTTCCGACAGGGTTGGGCCTACGAGCAGTACTTC	CASSFRQGWAYEQYF
TRBD2	TRBJ2-3	TRBV7-2	-	TGTGCCAGCAGCTTACGAGCGGGAGGGCCCACAGATACGCAGTATTTT	CASSLRAGGPTDTQYF
TRBD1	TRBJ2-5	TRBV5-1	-	TGCGCCAGCAGCTCCGGACAGGGCCACCAAGAGACCCAGTACTTC	CASSSGQGHQETQYF
TRBD1	TRBJ2-7	TRBV5-8	few	TGTGCCAGCAGAGATCGCCGGACAGGGGGCTACGAGCAGTACTTC	CASRDRRTGGYEQYF
-	TRBJ2-3	TRBV7-6	once	TGTGCCAGCAGAGGACTCCCCACAGATACGCAGTATTTT	CASRGLPTDTQYF
-	TRBJ1-1	TRBV19	once	TGTGCCAGTAGTATAGCAGATTTCGCTGAAGCTTTCTTT	CASSIADFAEAFF
TRBD1	TRBJ1-5	TRBV10-3	-	TGTGCCATCAGTGAGGTCTCCTACAGGGGCGACCAGCCCCAGCATTTT	CAISEVSYRGDQPQHF
-	TRBJ1-4	TRBV28	-	TGTGCCAGCAGCTCTGGGGGGGCTTCTAATGAAAAACTGTTTTTT	CASSSGGASNEKLFF
-	TRBJ1-2	TRBV7-2	-	TGTGCCAGCAGCGTACCGGGGACCGGGGGTTTTCGTGGCTACACCTTC	CASSVPGTGGFRGYTF
TRBD1	TRBJ1-6	TRBV7-2	-	TGTGCCAGCAGCTTAGACAGGGGGCGAGGTAATTCACCCCTCCACTTT	CASSLDRGRGNSPLHF
-	TRBJ1-4	TRBV6-5	-	TGTGCCAGCAGCCGGACACGGTCGGATGAAAAACTGTTTTTT	CASSRTRSDEKLFF
-	TRBJ1-6	TRBV5-1	-	TGCGCCAGCAGCTTGGCCGCCCAGGAAGATCCCCTCCACTTT	CASSLAAQEDPLHF
TRBD1	TRBJ2-7	TRBV19	-	TGTGCCAGTAGGAGACAGGGGGCCTACGAGCAGTACTTC	CASRRQGAYEQYF
-	TRBJ2-3	TRBV28	-	TGTGCCAGCAGTTTACCCCGGACTTACGATACGCAGTATTTT	CASSLPRTYDTQYF
TRBD1	TRBJ2-7	TRBV5-4	-	TGTGCCAGCAGCTCGGGACAGAAAAGACCCTCCTACGAGCAGTACTTC	CASSSGQKRPSYEQYF
-	TRBJ1-1	TRBV2	-	TGTGCCAGCAGTGCCGAGATGAACACTGAAGCTTTCTTT	CASSAEMNTEAFF
-	TRBJ2-4	TRBV19	-	TGTGCCAGTAGTTCGGGACTCCATACCCCGTACTTC	CASSSGLHTPYF
-	TRBJ1-5	TRBV6-1	-	TGTGCCAGCAGTGAACGTGGGCAGATTAATCAGCCCCAGCATTTT	CASSERGQINQPQHF
TRBD2	TRBJ2-7	TRBV4-3	medium-sized	TGCGCCAGCAGCCCTTTAGCGGGAGACGGGAACGAGCAGTACTTC	CASSPLAGDGNEQYF
-	TRBJ1-4	TRBV6-5	-	TGTGCCAGCAGTTACCGCCTGGCCTCCCACGATGAAAAACTGTTTTTT	CASSYRLASHDEKLFF
-	TRBJ1-4	TRBV7-8	-	TGTGCCAGCAGCTTAGTGTCCTATGCAACTAATGAAAAACTGTTTTTT	CASSLVSYATNEKLFF
-	TRBJ2-7	TRBV30	-	TGTGCCTGGACGGCTAGCGTCCCCTACGAGCAGTACTTC	CAWTASVPYEQYF
TRBD2	TRBJ2-1	TRBV11-3	-	TGTGCCAGCAGCAAGAGCGGGAGTCGGTTAGAGCAGTTCTTC	CASSKSGSRLEQFF
TRBD2	TRBJ2-1	TRBV4-1	-	TGCGCCAGCACCCTACTAGGAGGGACTAGCGGGGGTTACAATGAGCAGTTCTTC	CASTLLGGTSGGYNEQFF
TRBD2	TRBJ2-3	TRBV7-3	-	TGTGCCAGCAGCTTAAGCGCTAGCGGGAGCGATACGCAGTATTTT	CASSLSASGSDTQYF
-	TRBJ2-4	TRBV19	-	TGTGCCAGTAGTATATGGGACACAAGAACCCAAAACATTCAGTACTTC	CASSIWDTRTQNIQYF
-	TRBJ1-4	TRBV18	once	TGTGCCAGCTCACCCCGGACAGCGGCAACTAATGAAAAACTGTTTTTT	CASSPRTAATNEKLFF
-	TRBJ1-1	TRBV7-9	-	TGTGCCAGCAGCTTAGCAGGAGTGCCCACTGAAGCTTTCTTT	CASSLAGVPTEAFF
-	TRBJ1-1	TRBV7-6	-	TGTGCCAGCAGCTTAGACCTAGAGTCGAACACTGAAGCTTTCTTT	CASSLDLESNTEAFF
TRBD1	TRBJ2-3	TRBV7-3	-	TGTGCCAGCAGCGAGCGAGGGGGCGGTACGCAGTATTTT	CASSERGGGTQYF
TRBD2	TRBJ2-7	TRBV10-2	-	TGCGCCAGCAGGGTAGCGGGAGGGCCTAGCGGGGAGCAGTACTTC	CASRVAGGPSGEQYF